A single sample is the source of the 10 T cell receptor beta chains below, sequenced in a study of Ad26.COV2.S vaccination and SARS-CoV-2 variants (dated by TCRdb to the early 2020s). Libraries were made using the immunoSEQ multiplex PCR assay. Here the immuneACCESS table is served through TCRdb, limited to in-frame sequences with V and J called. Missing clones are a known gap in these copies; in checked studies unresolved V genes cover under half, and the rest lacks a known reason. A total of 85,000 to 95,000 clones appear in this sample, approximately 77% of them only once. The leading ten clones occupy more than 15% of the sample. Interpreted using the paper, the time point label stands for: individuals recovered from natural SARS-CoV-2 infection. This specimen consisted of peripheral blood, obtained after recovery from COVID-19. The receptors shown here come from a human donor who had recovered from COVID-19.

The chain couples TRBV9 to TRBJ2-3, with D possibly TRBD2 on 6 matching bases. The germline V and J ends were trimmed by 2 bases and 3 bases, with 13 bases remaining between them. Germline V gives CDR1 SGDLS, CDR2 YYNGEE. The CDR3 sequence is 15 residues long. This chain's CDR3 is CASSVGSPSTDTQYF. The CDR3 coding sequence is TGTGCCAGCAGCGTCGGGAGTCCTTCGACAGATACGCAGTATTTT.

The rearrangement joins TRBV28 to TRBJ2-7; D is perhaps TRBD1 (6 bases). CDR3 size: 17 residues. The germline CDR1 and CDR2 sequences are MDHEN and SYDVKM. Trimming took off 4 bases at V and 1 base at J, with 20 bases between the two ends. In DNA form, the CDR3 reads TGTGCCAGCAGTTCACCCCGACAGGCAACAATTTCCTACGAGCAGTACTTC. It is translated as CASSSPRQATISYEQYF.

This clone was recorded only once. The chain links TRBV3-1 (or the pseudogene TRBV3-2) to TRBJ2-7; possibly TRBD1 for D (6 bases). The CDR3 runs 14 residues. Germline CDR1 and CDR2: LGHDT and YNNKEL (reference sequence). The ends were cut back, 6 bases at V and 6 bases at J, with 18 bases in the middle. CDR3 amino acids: CASRPQGKLGEQYF. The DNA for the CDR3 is TGTGCCAGCAGGCCACAGGGCAAGTTAGGCGAGCAGTACTTC.

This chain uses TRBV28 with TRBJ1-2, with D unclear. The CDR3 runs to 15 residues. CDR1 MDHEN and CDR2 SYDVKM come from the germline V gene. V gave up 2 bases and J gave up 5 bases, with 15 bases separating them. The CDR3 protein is CASSLLGGSEYGYTF. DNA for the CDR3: TGTGCCAGCAGTTTACTGGGTGGGTCGGAGTATGGCTACACCTTC.

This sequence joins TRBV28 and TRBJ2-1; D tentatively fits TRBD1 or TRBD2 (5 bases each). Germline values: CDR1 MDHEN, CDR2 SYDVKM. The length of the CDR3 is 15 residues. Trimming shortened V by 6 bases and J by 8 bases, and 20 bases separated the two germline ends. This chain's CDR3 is CASRLPGPFGHEQFF. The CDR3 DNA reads TGTGCCAGCAGACTCCCGGGACCTTTTGGCCATGAGCAGTTCTTC. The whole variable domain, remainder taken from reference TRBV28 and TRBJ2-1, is DVKVTQSSRYLVKRTGEKVFLECVQDMDHENMFWYRQDPGLGLRLIYFSYDVKMKEKGDIPEGYSVSREKKERFSLILESASTNQTSMYLCASRLPGPFGHEQFFGPGTRLTVL.

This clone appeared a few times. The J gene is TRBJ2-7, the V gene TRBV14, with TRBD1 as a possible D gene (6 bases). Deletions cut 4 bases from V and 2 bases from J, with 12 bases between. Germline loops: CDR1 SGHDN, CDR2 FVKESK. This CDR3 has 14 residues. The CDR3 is CASSPQNRAYEQYF. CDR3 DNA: TGTGCCAGCAGCCCACAAAACAGGGCCTACGAGCAGTACTTC.

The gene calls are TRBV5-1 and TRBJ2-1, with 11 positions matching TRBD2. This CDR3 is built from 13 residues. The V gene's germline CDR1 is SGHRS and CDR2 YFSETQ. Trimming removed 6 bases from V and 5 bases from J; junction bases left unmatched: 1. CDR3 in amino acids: CASMTSGNNEQFF. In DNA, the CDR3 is TGCGCCAGCATGACTAGCGGGAACAATGAGCAGTTCTTC. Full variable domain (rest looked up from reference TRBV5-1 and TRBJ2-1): KAGVTQTPRYLIKTRGQQVTLSCSPISGHRSVSWYQQTPGQGLQFLFEYFSETQRNKGNFPGRFSGRQFSNSRSEMNVSTLELGDSALYLCASMTSGNNEQFFGPGTRLTVL.

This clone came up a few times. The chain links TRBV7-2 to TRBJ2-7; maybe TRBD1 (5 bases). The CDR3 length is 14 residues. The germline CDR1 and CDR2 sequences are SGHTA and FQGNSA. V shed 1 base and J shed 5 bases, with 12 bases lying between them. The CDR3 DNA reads TGTGCCAGCAGCTTAGGCCCAGGGAACAACGAGCAGTACTTC. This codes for CASSLGPGNNEQYF.

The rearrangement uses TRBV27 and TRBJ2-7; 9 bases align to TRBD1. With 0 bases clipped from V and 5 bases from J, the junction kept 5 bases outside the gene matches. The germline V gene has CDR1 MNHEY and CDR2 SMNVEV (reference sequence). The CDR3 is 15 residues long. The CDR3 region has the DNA TGTGCCAGCAGTTTATCGACAGGGGGGATCCACGAGCAGTACTTC. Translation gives CASSLSTGGIHEQYF.

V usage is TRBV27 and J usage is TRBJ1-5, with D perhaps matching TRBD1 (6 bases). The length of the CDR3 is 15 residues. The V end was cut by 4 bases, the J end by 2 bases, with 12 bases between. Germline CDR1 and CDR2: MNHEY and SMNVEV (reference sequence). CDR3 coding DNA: TGTGCCAGCAGTTACACCAGGGGACGCAATCAGCCCCAGCATTTT. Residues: CASSYTRGRNQPQHF.